A single count supports the clone carrying this T cell receptor (beta chain). Sequencing used immunoSEQ multiplex PCR; TCRdb keeps in-frame clones, though not all of them. The sample includes millions of clones, approximately 90% of them seen just once. This sample is part of a study of shared clonotypes between healthy human individuals. In the study overall: Donors consisted of a couple of women and three men between 18 and 49.

The CDR3 is 17 residues long. From germline, CDR1 is LGHNA and CDR2 YSLEER. V was pared by 5 bases and J by 1 base, with 14 bases of the junction left unmatched. This chain uses TRBV4-3 with TRBJ2-7; 7 bases agree with TRBD1. The source of this sequence is a man aged 18 to 29 in good health. Input material: naive CD4+ T cells sorted from blood. Subset here: CD45RA+ positively selected. CDR3 nucleotide sequence: TGCGCCAGCAGCTCTTATATTGGGACAGCCCTTTCCTACGAGCAGTACTTC. Translated, it gives CASSSYIGTALSYEQYF.